The sequence of this T cell receptor (beta chain) was determined in a study of technical replicates of blood from a handful of donors. Method: immunoSEQ multiplex PCR; TCRdb's copy keeps in-frame clones and lacks some. Among roughly 60,000 clones listed, less than 90% were seen once. The TCR sequence derives from a human donor in good health. Some clones in this sample may be carry-over from other donors' samples. Sequenced sample: PBMCs.

CDR3 in DNA: TGCGCCAGCAGCTTGGTGGGACTAGGGGGGAGCGAGCAGTACTTC. Protein sequence: CASSLVGLGGSEQYF. This chain uses TRBV5-1 with TRBJ2-7, with 8 bases fitting TRBD2. V shed 0 bases, J shed 6 bases, and the junction held 8 bases outside the gene matches. The CDR3 length is 15 residues. Germline V CDR1 and CDR2: SGHRS, YFSETQ. Together with reference TRBV5-1 and TRBJ2-7, the CDR3 gives the full variable domain: KAGVTQTPRYLIKTRGQQVTLSCSPISGHRSVSWYQQTPGQGLQFLFEYFSETQRNKGNFPGRFSGRQFSNSRSEMNVSTLELGDSALYLCASSLVGLGGSEQYFGPGTRLTVT.